The source of this T cell receptor beta chain is a study of a mutant IDH1 vaccine in newly diagnosed glioma. Turning to the study itself: The patients were given eight vaccinations, one each in weeks 1, 3, 5, 7, 11, 15, 19 and 23.

A remark on this clone: Its antigen remains unidentified.

Regarding time point: week 23, last vaccination. Each dose delivered 300 ug of mutant IDH1 20-mer peptide subcutaneously with imiquimod. J was trimmed by 1 base and V by 6 bases; bases with no gene match: 9. Germline lookup yields CDR1 MNHEY and CDR2 SVGAGI. This CDR3 is 15 amino acids long. The assay was immunoSEQ multiplex PCR, and TCRdb's table has in-frame clones only and misses some. The table records around 60,000 clones, about 88% of them present only once. The TCR comes from a man aged 30 to 45 with glioma. This chain uses TRBV6-5 with TRBJ2-7, with 7 bases lining up with TRBD1. The material was PBMCs, obtained from a glioma patient whose treatment included an IDH1 peptide vaccine. The CDR3 here is CASRLLPDRSYEQYF. CDR3 DNA sequence: TGTGCCAGCAGGCTACTACCGGACAGGTCCTACGAGCAGTACTTC.